A single sample gave rise to the 22 T cell receptor beta chains below, sequenced in a study of vaccination and CD4 T cells after COVID-19. With the Oncomine TCR Beta short-read assay, DNA from cultured CD4+ T cells was sequenced. MiXCR, run by TCRdb on the PCR reads, gives a single entry per CDR3 protein. The sample lists around 9,000 distinct CDR3 sequences; more than 30% were seen once. The antigens for these receptors are not known. Treatment indicated: roughly 10-day PBMC culture with coronavirus spike peptide pools or control peptides (ViraFEST assay). Prior to the COVID-19 pandemic (2011-2018), the unexposed donor's CD4+ T cells were collected. The sequenced material came from CD4+ T cells from blood, cultured in vitro. Source of these receptors: a human donor in good health.

The V gene is TRBV4-1, the J gene TRBJ2-3; 9 nucleotides line up with TRBD2. J lost 2 bases, V lost 0 bases, and 12 bases had no gene match. CDR3 length: 19 amino acids. The germline gives CDR1 MGHRA, CDR2 YSYEKL. The CDR3 bases are TGCGCCAGCAGCCAAGAATCGCTAGCGGGGCAAACCTACACAGATACGCAGTATTTT. Translated, it gives CASSQESLAGQTYTDTQYF.

In this sample, this clonotype turned up a few times. The rearrangement links TRBV6-5 to TRBJ1-1; TRBD1 might be the D (5 bases). Germline CDR1 MNHEY, CDR2 SVGAGI. Deletions cut 4 bases from V and 0 bases from J, with 15 bases between. This CDR3 contains 16 residues. In nucleotides, the CDR3 is TGTGCCAGCAGTTCCCCCGGGGGGAATATGAACACTGAAGCTTTCTTT. Protein sequence: CASSSPGGNMNTEAFF.

The rearrangement uses TRBV7-9 and TRBJ1-6; no firm D call. Per germline, CDR1 SEHNR and CDR2 FQNEAQ (reference sequence). The V and J ends lost 5 bases and 9 bases respectively, with 14 bases between them. This CDR3 is 14 amino acids long. CDR3 DNA sequence: TGTGCCAGCAGCCTTAGGAGGGAAAGTTCACCCCTCCACTTT. This gives the protein CASSLRRESSPLHF.

This clonotype was seen a handful of times. This chain uses TRBV6-5 with TRBJ2-6; 8 bases line up with TRBD1. Germline V gene lookup returns CDR1 MNHEY and CDR2 SVGAGI. Trimming cost V 4 bases and J 0 bases; bases outside gene matches: 2. The CDR3 sequence is 16 residues long. CDR3 loop: CASSWDRSSGANVLTF. The CDR3 DNA reads as TGTGCCAGCAGTTGGGACAGGAGCTCTGGGGCCAACGTCCTGACTTTC.

This clonotype showed up just a few times. The chain has TRBV7-3 and TRBJ2-1; TRBD1 is a possible D gene (8 bases). The CDR3 has 19 residues. CDR1 is SGHTA and CDR2 is FQGTGA in the germline V gene. Trimming cost V 1 base and J 1 base, with 20 bases left between them. In nucleotides, the CDR3 is TGTGCCAGCAGCTTAAAACCCCGGACAGGGAGGGAGTCCTACAATGAGCAGTTCTTC. It encodes CASSLKPRTGRESYNEQFF.

The genes are TRBV18 and TRBJ1-5; 7 positions match TRBD1. J was trimmed by 15 bases and V by 4 bases; bases with no gene match: 12. The CDR3 extends over 13 amino acids. Germline CDR1 and CDR2: KGHSH and LQKENI. CDR3 loop: CASSLREGAPLHF. For the CDR3, the DNA is TGTGCCAGCTCACTTCGGGAGGGGGCTCCCTTGCATTTT.

The chain has TRBV11-2 and TRBJ2-3; D assignment may be TRBD1 or TRBD2 (5 bases each). The CDR3 length is 17 residues. Germline V CDR1 and CDR2: SGHAT, FQNNGV. Trimming took off 5 bases at V and 5 bases at J, with 23 bases between the two ends. CDR3 loop: CASSPWASNGGRDTQYF. The CDR3 DNA sequence: TGTGCCAGCAGCCCTTGGGCTAGCAATGGGGGTCGAGATACGCAGTATTTT.

The chain joins TRBV7-6 to TRBJ2-1; 10 bases are shared with TRBD1. Germline V gene sequence: CDR1 SGHVS, CDR2 FNYEAQ. There are 15 residues in the CDR3. J gave up 5 bases and V 6 bases, and 7 bases lay outside the gene matches. The CDR3 DNA reads TGTGCCAGCAGTCGCGGACAGGGGGTAAACAATGAGCAGTTCTTC. It specifies CASSRGQGVNNEQFF.

The chain carries TRBV6-5 and TRBJ2-2; D unclear. Germline V lookup: CDR1 MNHEY, CDR2 SVGAGI. V lost 0 bases and J lost 5, with 10 bases in between. This CDR3 comprises 15 residues. Here the CDR3 reads CASSYSLRKTGELFF. The CDR3 DNA sequence: TGTGCCAGCAGTTACTCCTTAAGGAAGACCGGGGAGCTGTTTTTT.

There are a few counts of this clonotype. The chain has TRBV6-5 and TRBJ2-5; D gene unclear. Trimming took off 4 bases at V and 7 bases at J, with 19 bases between the two ends. Germline CDR1 is MNHEY and CDR2 is SVGAGI. This CDR3 comprises 15 residues. CDR3 amino acids: CASSSYRSLSGTQYF. Written as DNA, the CDR3 is TGTGCCAGCAGTTCTTATAGGTCTCTCTCAGGGACCCAGTACTTC.

J is TRBJ2-7 and V is TRBV12-3 or TRBV12-4; D gene unclear. The CDR3 is made up of 12 amino acids. V was pared by 2 bases and J by 6 bases, with 8 bases between. The CDR3 DNA follows: TGTGCCAGCAGTTTACGGGTGGGCGAGCAGTACTTC. This translates into CASSLRVGEQYF.

The chain recombines TRBV20-1 with TRBJ1-4, with D possibly being TRBD1 (6 bases). The V and J ends lost 1 base and 1 base respectively, with 13 bases between them. Germline CDR1 DFQATT, CDR2 SNEGSKA (reference sequence). The length of the CDR3 is 16 residues. CDR3 in amino acids: CSARAQGPGTNEKLFF. The CDR3, as DNA: TGCAGTGCTAGAGCGCAGGGGCCAGGAACTAATGAAAAACTGTTTTTT.

This sequence joins TRBV6-1 and TRBJ1-5; 10 bases map to TRBD1. This CDR3 region has 17 residues. V dropped 7 bases and J dropped 0; count of bases not matched to a gene: 9. The germline CDR1 and CDR2 sequences are MNHNS and SASEGT. The CDR3 DNA reads TGTGCCAGCACCCCGGGACAGGGGAGTTATAGCAATCAGCCCCAGCATTTT. It yields the protein CASTPGQGSYSNQPQHF.

The chain combines TRBV19 with TRBJ1-2, with D maybe TRBD1 (6 bases). Germline loops: CDR1 LNHDA, CDR2 SQIVND (reference sequence). This CDR3 region has 15 residues. V lost 6 bases and J 3 bases, leaving 17 bases between the germline ends. The CDR3: CASRQQGKVDYGYTF. The CDR3 nucleotides are TGTGCCAGTAGGCAACAGGGAAAGGTGGACTATGGCTACACCTTC.

This clonotype was observed a handful of times. The chain carries TRBV20-1 and TRBJ2-5; 12 nucleotides match TRBD2. With 3 bases clipped from V and 4 bases from J, the junction kept 3 bases outside the gene matches. From germline, CDR1 is DFQATT and CDR2 SNEGSKA (reference sequence). This CDR3 has 14 residues. The CDR3 sequence: CSASLTSGGETQYF. The CDR3 coding sequence is TGCAGTGCTAGCCTGACTAGCGGGGGAGAGACCCAGTACTTC.

In its sample, this clonotype was seen a few times. The gene calls are TRBV6-4 and TRBJ2-2; D call uncertain. CDR1 and CDR2 from the germline V gene are MRHNA and SNTAGT. V gave up 4 bases and J gave up 3 bases, with 12 bases separating them. The CDR3 is 15 amino acids. The CDR3 DNA reads TGTGCCAGCAGTGCCGGGCAGGCAGACACCGGGGAGCTGTTTTTT. It translates to CASSAGQADTGELFF.

This clonotype appeared once. The chain recombines TRBV6-1 with TRBJ2-2, with D perhaps TRBD1 (5 bases). V lost 10 bases and J 0 bases, leaving 15 bases between the germline ends. Germline CDR1 reads MNHNS; CDR2 reads SASEGT. The CDR3 has 15 amino acids. CDR3 sequence reads: CAIRTYFANTGELFF. CDR3 coding DNA: TGTGCCATCAGGACATACTTCGCGAACACCGGGGAGCTGTTTTTT.

This chain joins TRBV30 and TRBJ2-5, with D unresolved. The CDR3 has 11 amino acids. The V and J ends lost 3 bases and 2 bases respectively, with 4 bases between them. Germline loops: CDR1 GTSNPN, CDR2 SVGIG (reference sequence). The CDR3 region has the DNA TGTGCCTGGAGCCCACAAGAGACCCAGTACTTC. Translated, it gives CAWSPQETQYF.

The V gene is TRBV5-1, the J gene TRBJ2-3, with D possibly TRBD2 on 5 matching bases. The germline V gene encodes CDR1 SGHRS and CDR2 YFSETQ. The CDR3 loop spans 15 amino acids. V lost 0 bases and J lost 2, with 10 bases in between. CDR3 in DNA: TGCGCCAGCAGCTTGGAGGCAGCGGTCACAGATACGCAGTATTTT. Translated: CASSLEAAVTDTQYF. The variable domain in full, with the rest retrieved from reference TRBV5-1 and TRBJ2-3, is KAGVTQTPRYLIKTRGQQVTLSCSPISGHRSVSWYQQTPGQGLQFLFEYFSETQRNKGNFPGRFSGRQFSNSRSEMNVSTLELGDSALYLCASSLEAAVTDTQYFGPGTRLTVL.

There are a few counts of this clonotype. The chain uses TRBV6-4 and TRBJ2-1, with D possibly being TRBD2 (6 bases). The CDR3 has 16 residues. Germline V gene data show CDR1 as MRHNA and CDR2 as SNTAGT. V lost 6 bases and J lost 9, with 24 bases in between. CDR3 residues: CASRVLASLESSEQFF. CDR3 bases: TGTGCCAGCAGGGTCCTAGCGTCACTGGAAAGTAGTGAGCAGTTCTTC.

The chain combines TRBV10-3 with TRBJ2-4; 7 bases agree with TRBD1. J lost 7 bases, V lost 3 bases, and 6 bases had no gene match. The CDR3 runs 14 residues. Germline V lookup: CDR1 ENHRY, CDR2 SYGVKD. CDR3 sequence: CAISEQGRANIQYF. CDR3 DNA: TGTGCCATCAGTGAACAGGGGCGAGCCAACATTCAGTACTTC.

The sample holds a few counts of this clonotype. The chain carries TRBV12-3 or TRBV12-4 and TRBJ1-2, with TRBD1 matching over 7 bases. Trimming took 0 bases from V and 8 from J; bases not matched to a gene: 6. The CDR3 runs 14 residues. CDR3 nucleotides: TGTGCCAGCAGTTTAGCCTGGACAGGTGACGGCTACACCTTC. This sequence encodes CASSLAWTGDGYTF.